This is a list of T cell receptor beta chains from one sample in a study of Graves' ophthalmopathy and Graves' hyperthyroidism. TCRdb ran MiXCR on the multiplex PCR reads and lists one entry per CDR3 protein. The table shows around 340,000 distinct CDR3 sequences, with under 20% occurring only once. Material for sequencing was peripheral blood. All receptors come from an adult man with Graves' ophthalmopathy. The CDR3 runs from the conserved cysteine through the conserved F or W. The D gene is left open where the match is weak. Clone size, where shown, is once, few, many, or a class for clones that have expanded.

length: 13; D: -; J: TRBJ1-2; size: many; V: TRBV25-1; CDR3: CASSEGVHYGYTF; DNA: TGTGCCAGCAGTGAAGGAGTCCACTATGGCTACACCTTC
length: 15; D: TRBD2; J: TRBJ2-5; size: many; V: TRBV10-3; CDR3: CAISDPGLAGQTQYF; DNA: TGTGCCATCAGCGACCCGGGACTAGCGGGTCAGACCCAGTACTTC
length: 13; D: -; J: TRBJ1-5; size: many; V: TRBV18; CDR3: CASSLQQDQPQHF; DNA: TGTGCCAGCTCACTACAACAGGATCAGCCCCAGCATTTT
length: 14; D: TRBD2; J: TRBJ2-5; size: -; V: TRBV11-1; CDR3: CASSFIAGGETQYF; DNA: TGTGCCAGCAGCTTTATAGCGGGGGGAGAGACCCAGTACTTC
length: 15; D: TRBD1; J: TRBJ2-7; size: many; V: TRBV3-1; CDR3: CASSLSNQGAYEQYF; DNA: TGTGCCAGCAGCCTAAGTAATCAGGGGGCCTACGAGCAGTACTTC
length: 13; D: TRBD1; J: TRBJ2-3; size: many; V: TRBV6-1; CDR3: CASREQGSDTQYF; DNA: TGTGCCAGCAGGGAACAGGGGTCGGATACGCAGTATTTT
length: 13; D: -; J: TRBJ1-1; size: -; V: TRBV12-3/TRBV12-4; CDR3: CASSLEIGAIAFF; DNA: TGTGCCAGCAGCTTGGAGATTGGGGCTATAGCTTTCTTT
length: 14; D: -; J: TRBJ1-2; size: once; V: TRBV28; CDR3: CASTRVQGGYGYTF; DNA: TGTGCCAGCACCCGGGTCCAGGGAGGATATGGCTACACCTTC
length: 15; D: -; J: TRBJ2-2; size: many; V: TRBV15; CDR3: CATSLERSNTGELFF; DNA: TGTGCCACCAGCCTCGAGCGATCGAACACCGGGGAGCTGTTTTTT
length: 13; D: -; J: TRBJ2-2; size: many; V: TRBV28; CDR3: CASSPPLSGELFF; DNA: TGTGCCAGCAGCCCACCCTTGAGCGGGGAGCTGTTTTTT
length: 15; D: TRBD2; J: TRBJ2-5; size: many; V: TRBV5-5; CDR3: CASSSTSGRSETQYF; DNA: TGTGCCAGCAGCTCGACTAGCGGGAGATCGGAGACCCAGTACTTC
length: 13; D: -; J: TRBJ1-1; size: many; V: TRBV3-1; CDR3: CASSPQGGDEAFF; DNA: TGTGCCAGCAGCCCTCAGGGAGGGGATGAAGCTTTCTTT
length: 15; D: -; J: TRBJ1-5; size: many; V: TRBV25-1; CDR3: CASSESFGDNQPQHF; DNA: TGTGCCAGCAGTGAATCTTTCGGGGACAATCAGCCCCAGCATTTT
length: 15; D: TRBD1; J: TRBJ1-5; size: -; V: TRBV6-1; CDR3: CASDLGQGVAQPQHF; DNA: TGTGCCAGTGACCTCGGACAGGGGGTCGCTCAGCCCCAGCATTTT
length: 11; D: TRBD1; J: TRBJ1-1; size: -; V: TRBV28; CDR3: CASSSDRGAFF; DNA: TGTGCCAGCAGTTCGGACAGGGGGGCTTTCTTT
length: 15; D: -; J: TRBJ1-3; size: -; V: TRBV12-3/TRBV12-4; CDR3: CASSPRQFSGNTIYF; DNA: TGTGCCAGCAGTCCAAGACAGTTCTCTGGAAACACCATATATTTT
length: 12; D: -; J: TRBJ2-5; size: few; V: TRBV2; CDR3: CASSRTRETQYF; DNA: TGTGCCAGCAGTCGGACCCGGGAGACCCAGTACTTC
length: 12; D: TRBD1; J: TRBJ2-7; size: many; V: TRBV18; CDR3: CASSPTGNEQYF; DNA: TGTGCCAGCTCGCCGACAGGGAACGAGCAGTACTTC
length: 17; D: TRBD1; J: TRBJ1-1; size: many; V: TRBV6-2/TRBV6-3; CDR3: CASSSDRGSTPNTEAFF; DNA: TGTGCCAGCAGTTCCGACAGGGGATCGACCCCGAACACTGAAGCTTTCTTT
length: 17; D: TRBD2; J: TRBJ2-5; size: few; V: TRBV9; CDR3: CASSVGRTSGGQETQYF; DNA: TGTGCCAGCAGCGTAGGACGGACTAGCGGGGGACAAGAGACCCAGTACTTC
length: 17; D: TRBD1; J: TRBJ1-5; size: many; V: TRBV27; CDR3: CASSLNRDRGPNQPQHF; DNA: TGTGCCAGCAGTTTAAACCGGGACAGGGGACCCAATCAGCCCCAGCATTTT
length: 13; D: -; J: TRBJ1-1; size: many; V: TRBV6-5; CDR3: CASSPRGGTEAFF; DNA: TGTGCCAGCAGTCCCCGTGGGGGCACTGAAGCTTTCTTT
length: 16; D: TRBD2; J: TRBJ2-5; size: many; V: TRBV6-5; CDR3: CASSYGAVGGGATQYF; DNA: TGTGCCAGCAGTTACGGGGCTGTGGGCGGGGGAGCGACCCAGTACTTC
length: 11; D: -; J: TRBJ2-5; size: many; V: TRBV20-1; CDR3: CSAGEQETQYF; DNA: TGCAGTGCGGGAGAGCAAGAGACCCAGTACTTC
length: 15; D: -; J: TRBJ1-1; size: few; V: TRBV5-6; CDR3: CASGKIGGRGTEAFF; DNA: TGTGCCAGCGGGAAGATAGGGGGGCGAGGCACTGAAGCTTTCTTT
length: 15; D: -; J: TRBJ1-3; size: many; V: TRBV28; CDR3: CASSPPRGARNTIYF; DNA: TGTGCCAGCAGTCCCCCCCGCGGGGCGCGAAACACCATATATTTT
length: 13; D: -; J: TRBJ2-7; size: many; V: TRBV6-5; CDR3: CASRGTGAYEQYF; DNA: TGTGCCAGCAGGGGGACTGGCGCCTACGAGCAGTACTTC
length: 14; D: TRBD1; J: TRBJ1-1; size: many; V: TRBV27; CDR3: CASSTRTGREEAFF; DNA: TGTGCCAGCAGTACGCGGACAGGGAGGGAGGAAGCTTTCTTT
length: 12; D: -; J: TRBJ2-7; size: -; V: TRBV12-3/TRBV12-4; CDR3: CASSFFKSEQYF; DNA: TGTGCCAGCAGTTTTTTTAAGTCCGAGCAGTACTTC
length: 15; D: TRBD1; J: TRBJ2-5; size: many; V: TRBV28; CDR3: CASNVFTGAKETQYF; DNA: TGTGCCAGCAACGTTTTCACAGGGGCGAAGGAGACCCAGTACTTC
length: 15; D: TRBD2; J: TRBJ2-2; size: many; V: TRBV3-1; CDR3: CASYRQRGNTGELFF; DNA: TGTGCCAGCTACCGCCAGCGGGGAAACACCGGGGAGCTGTTTTTT
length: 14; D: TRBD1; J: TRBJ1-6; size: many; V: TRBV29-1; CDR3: CSVAQDRGQSPLHF; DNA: TGCAGCGTAGCACAGGACAGGGGGCAGTCACCCCTCCACTTT
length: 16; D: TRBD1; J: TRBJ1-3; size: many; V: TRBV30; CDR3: CAWSHGQVALGNTIYF; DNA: TGTGCCTGGAGTCACGGACAGGTCGCGCTTGGAAACACCATATATTTT
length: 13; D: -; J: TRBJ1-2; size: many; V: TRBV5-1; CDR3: CASSLAADYGYTF; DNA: TGCGCCAGCAGCTTGGCGGCGGACTATGGCTACACCTTC
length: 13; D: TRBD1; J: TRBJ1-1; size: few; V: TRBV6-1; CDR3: CASRVTGSSEAFF; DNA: TGTGCCAGCAGGGTGACAGGGTCCTCTGAAGCTTTCTTT
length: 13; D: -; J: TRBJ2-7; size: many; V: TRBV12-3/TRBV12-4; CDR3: CASSRTAGYEQYF; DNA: TGTGCCAGCAGCCGCACGGCGGGGTACGAGCAGTACTTC
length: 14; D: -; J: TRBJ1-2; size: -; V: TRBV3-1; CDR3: CASSPEHQGFGYTF; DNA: TGTGCCAGCTCCCCAGAACACCAGGGTTTTGGCTACACCTTC
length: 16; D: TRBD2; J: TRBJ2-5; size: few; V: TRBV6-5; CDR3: CASSYSSGRRQETQYF; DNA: TGTGCCAGCAGTTACTCCAGCGGGAGGAGGCAAGAGACCCAGTACTTC
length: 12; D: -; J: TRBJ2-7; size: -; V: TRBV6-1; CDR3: CASMGSTYEQYF; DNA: TGTGCCAGCATGGGCTCAACCTACGAGCAGTACTTC
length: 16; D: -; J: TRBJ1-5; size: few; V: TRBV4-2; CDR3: CASSRTGEGGNQPQHF; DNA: TGTGCCAGCAGCCGAACAGGAGAAGGTGGCAATCAGCCCCAGCATTTT
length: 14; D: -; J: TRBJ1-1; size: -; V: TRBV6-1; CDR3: CASSPNTVNTEAFF; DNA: TGTGCCAGCAGTCCCAATACAGTGAACACTGAAGCTTTCTTT
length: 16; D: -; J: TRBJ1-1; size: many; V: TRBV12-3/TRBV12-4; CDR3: CASSPVGGIRDTEAFF; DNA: TGTGCCAGCAGTCCCGTGGGGGGAATCAGGGACACTGAAGCTTTCTTT
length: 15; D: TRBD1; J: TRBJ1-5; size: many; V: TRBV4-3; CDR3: CASSPGTGGWQPQHF; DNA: TGCGCCAGCAGCCCCGGGACAGGGGGTTGGCAGCCCCAGCATTTT
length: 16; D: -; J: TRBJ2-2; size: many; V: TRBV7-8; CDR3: CASRPRPPRDTGELFF; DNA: TGTGCCAGCAGACCTAGGCCGCCTCGGGACACCGGGGAGCTGTTTTTT
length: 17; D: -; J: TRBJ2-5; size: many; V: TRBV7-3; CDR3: CASSPTGVARYQETQYF; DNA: TGTGCCAGCAGCCCCACCGGGGTAGCGCGCTACCAAGAGACCCAGTACTTC
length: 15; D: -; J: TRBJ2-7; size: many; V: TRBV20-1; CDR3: CSARISDSGYYEQYF; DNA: TGCAGTGCTAGAATATCTGATAGCGGTTATTACGAGCAGTACTTC
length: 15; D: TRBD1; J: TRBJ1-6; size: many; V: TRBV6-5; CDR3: CASVTGGGYNSPLHF; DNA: TGTGCCAGCGTTACAGGGGGTGGATATAATTCACCCCTCCACTTT
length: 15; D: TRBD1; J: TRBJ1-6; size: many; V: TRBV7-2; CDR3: CASSLTGATGSPLHF; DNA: TGTGCCAGCAGCTTAACAGGGGCCACCGGTTCACCCCTCCACTTT
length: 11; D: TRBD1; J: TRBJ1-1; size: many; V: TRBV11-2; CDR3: CASSSTGLAFF; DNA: TGTGCCAGCAGCTCGACAGGGCTGGCTTTCTTT
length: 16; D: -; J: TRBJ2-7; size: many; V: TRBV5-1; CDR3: CASSLKGGTAAYEQYF; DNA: TGCGCCAGCAGCTTGAAGGGGGGGACGGCAGCTTACGAGCAGTACTTC
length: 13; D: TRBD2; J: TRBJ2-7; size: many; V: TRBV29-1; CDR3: CSAGTSGSNEQYF; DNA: TGCAGCGCCGGGACTAGCGGGAGTAACGAGCAGTACTTC
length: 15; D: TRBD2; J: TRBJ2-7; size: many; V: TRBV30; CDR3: CASSYGGIMAYEQYF; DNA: TGTGCCTCCTCATACGGGGGGATCATGGCCTACGAGCAGTACTTC